This T cell receptor beta chain was captured by sequencing in a study of T cell responses to AZD1222 COVID-19 vaccine. Germline V gene lookup returns CDR1 LNHNV and CDR2 YYDKDF (reference sequence). CDR3 length: 15 residues. Losses at the gene ends were 4 bases for V and 5 bases for J; bases not matched to a gene: 9. Regarding the study as a whole: Seropositive at baseline were only a handful of AZD1222 recipients. Donors in the cohort were predominantly white British and more often female, and clonal diversity was possibly underestimated.

It was second doses at about 4 or about 12 weeks that were pooled. Some clones are missing from TCRdb's copy, which holds only in-frame ones; the method was immunoSEQ multiplex PCR. The data hold around 130,000 clones, with approximately 86% observed a single time. Points on this clone: The antigen is undetermined.

This clonotype was sampled from an adult who received the AZD1222 COVID-19 vaccine. Sequencing used peripheral blood, obtained 28 days after the second AZD1222 dose. The J gene is TRBJ2-5, the V gene TRBV15, with 8 bases fitting TRBD1. CDR3 coding DNA: TGTGCCACCAGCAACCCCTGGACAGGGCTCGAGACCCAGTACTTC. Translating gives CATSNPWTGLETQYF.